This is a list of T cell receptor beta chains from one sample in a study of beta chain features in type 1 diabetes. Libraries were prepared by immunoSEQ multiplex PCR; TCRdb keeps only in-frame clonotypes and omits some of them. Here the sample spans hundreds of thousands of clones, around 15% being singletons. The source material was naive CD4+ T cells from blood. These receptors were obtained from a man aged 18 to 29 in good health. The CDR3 runs from the conserved cysteine through the conserved F or W. The D gene is left open where the match is weak. Size values are once, few and many counts, or a class for expanded clones, and some rows have none.

v_call	d_call	clone_size	cdr3_length	j_call	cdr3_nt	cdr3_aa
TRBV29-1	.	few	13	TRBJ1-1	TGCAGCGGCGGAGACAGGTTGAACACTGAAGCTTTCTTT	CSGGDRLNTEAFF
TRBV27	TRBD1	.	13	TRBJ1-1	TGTGCCAGCAGGGGGACAGGGAACACTGAAGCTTTCTTT	CASRGTGNTEAFF
TRBV25-1	TRBD2	.	13	TRBJ2-7	TGTGCCAGCAGTAGGGAGGGCTCCTACGAGCAGTACTTC	CASSREGSYEQYF
TRBV5-1	.	.	12	TRBJ2-7	TGCGCCAGCAGCTTACAGGGTTACGAGCAGTACTTC	CASSLQGYEQYF
TRBV4-1	.	few	15	TRBJ2-2	TGCGCCAGCAGATCCGACAGGCTGTACACCGGGGAGCTGTTTTTT	CASRSDRLYTGELFF
TRBV30	.	.	15	TRBJ1-3	TGTGCCTGGGGGGGCGGCGTAAGCTCTGGAAACACCATATATTTT	CAWGGGVSSGNTIYF
TRBV7-2	.	.	13	TRBJ1-5	TGTGCCAGCAGCCTAGTCCCCAATCAGCCCCAGCATTTT	CASSLVPNQPQHF
TRBV7-2	.	.	16	TRBJ2-2	TGTGCCAGCAGCTTAGTGGTTGGGATTTACACCGGGGAGCTGTTTTTT	CASSLVVGIYTGELFF
TRBV5-4	.	few	14	TRBJ1-1	TGTGCCAGCAGGGCAGGGTTGATGGGGACTGAAGCTTTCTTT	CASRAGLMGTEAFF
TRBV10-3	TRBD1	.	16	TRBJ1-5	TGTGCCATCAGTGACCCGGGACAGACTTTATATCAGCCCCAGCATTTT	CAISDPGQTLYQPQHF
TRBV7-9	.	few	16	TRBJ1-3	TGTGCCAGCAGCCTCCGCCCTTTCCTCTCTGGAAACACCATATATTTT	CASSLRPFLSGNTIYF
TRBV7-2	.	.	13	TRBJ1-2	TGTGCCAGCAGGACACTAGTAAACTATGGCTACACCTTC	CASRTLVNYGYTF
TRBV7-9	.	few	13	TRBJ1-1	TGTGCCAGCAGCGAAGCCTTGAACACTGAAGCTTTCTTT	CASSEALNTEAFF
TRBV4-1	.	.	13	TRBJ2-5	TGCGCCAGCAGCCTCTTGAGATCCGAGACCCAGTACTTC	CASSLLRSETQYF
TRBV15	.	.	14	TRBJ2-7	TGTGCCACCAGCAGGGAGGCTAGCTCCTACGAGCAGTACTTC	CATSREASSYEQYF
TRBV2	.	few	12	TRBJ2-7	TGTGCCAGCAGTGAAGCAATTGCCGAGCAGTACTTC	CASSEAIAEQYF
TRBV6-5	.	.	13	TRBJ2-7	TGTGCCAGCAGTTCCCTGTCCGTTAGGGAGCAGTACTTC	CASSSLSVREQYF
TRBV7-2	.	few	15	TRBJ1-5	TGTGCCAGCAGCTACCGGACAGATAGCAATCAGCCCCAGCATTTT	CASSYRTDSNQPQHF
TRBV7-9	.	.	11	TRBJ2-7	TGTGCCAGCGGCCAGGGTATCGAGCAGTACTTC	CASGQGIEQYF
TRBV29-1	.	.	15	TRBJ1-3	TGCAGCGTTGTCCCACAGGTGGGGTCTGGAAACACCATATATTTT	CSVVPQVGSGNTIYF
TRBV7-9	.	.	16	TRBJ2-2	TGTGCCAGCATCCCTCGTCTAGGGGGAAACACCGGGGAGCTGTTTTTT	CASIPRLGGNTGELFF
TRBV23-1	.	.	17	TRBJ2-5	TGCGCCAGCGCCCCTAACAGGAGGTACAGTAAGGGAGAGACCCAGTACTTC	CASAPNRRYSKGETQYF
TRBV29-1	TRBD2	few	17	TRBJ2-1	TGCAGCGTGGGGGGACTAGCGGGAGTAGGCTCCTACAATGAGCAGTTCTTC	CSVGGLAGVGSYNEQFF
TRBV19	.	.	13	TRBJ1-1	TGTGCCAGTGGCCGCAACAGGGTCACTGAAGCTTTCTTT	CASGRNRVTEAFF
TRBV4-3	.	.	14	TRBJ2-1	TGCGCCAGCAGCCAAGAAGGAACGTTCAATGAGCAGTTCTTC	CASSQEGTFNEQFF
TRBV21-1	.	.	18	TRBJ2-7	TGTGCCAGCAGCAAAGCCTCCACCGGACTAGCGGGAGGTGGGGAGCAGTACTTC	CASSKASTGLAGGGEQYF
TRBV5-6	TRBD2	.	16	TRBJ2-1	TGTGCCAGCAGCACTAGGACTAGCGGGAGTGTGAATGAGCAGTTCTTC	CASSTRTSGSVNEQFF
TRBV5-1	.	few	16	TRBJ2-2	TGCGCCAGCAGCTTGGTGGCAGGGCGGCGGACCGGGGAGCTGTTTTTT	CASSLVAGRRTGELFF
TRBV6-1	TRBD1	few	13	TRBJ1-2	TGTGCCATTTCGCAGGGGGCGGATGGTGGCTACACCTTC	CAISQGADGGYTF
TRBV2	TRBD1	few	17	TRBJ2-4	TGTGCCAGCAGTGGGGGGACAGGGACACTAGCCAAAAACATTCAGTACTTC	CASSGGTGTLAKNIQYF
TRBV7-9	TRBD2	.	15	TRBJ2-7	TGTGCCAGCAGCTTATCTAGCGGGAGAAAATACGAGCAGTACTTC	CASSLSSGRKYEQYF
TRBV7-9	.	.	15	TRBJ2-1	TGTGCCAGCACTAAACGGGGGAGCTCCTACAATGAGCAGTTCTTC	CASTKRGSSYNEQFF
TRBV10-2	.	.	15	TRBJ2-5	TGCGCCAGCCGAGCAAGGGGACAACGAAGGGAGACCCAGTACTTC	CASRARGQRRETQYF
TRBV5-1	TRBD2	few	15	TRBJ2-1	TGCGCCAGCAGCTTGGTTGGGCGGGAGTACAATGAGCAGTTCTTC	CASSLVGREYNEQFF
TRBV9	.	.	15	TRBJ1-2	TGTGCCAGCAGCGTCCTCGACAGGCGGACCTATGGCTACACCTTC	CASSVLDRRTYGYTF
TRBV28	.	.	13	TRBJ1-5	TGTGCCAGCATTGGGCAGAGCAATCAGCCCCAGCATTTT	CASIGQSNQPQHF
TRBV9	TRBD1	.	13	TRBJ2-1	TGTGCCAGCAGCCCAGGGGGTCTCAATGAGCAGTTCTTC	CASSPGGLNEQFF
TRBV5-1	.	.	15	TRBJ1-1	TGCGCCAGCAGGGGCCTTCAGGGAGGGAACACTGAAGCTTTCTTT	CASRGLQGGNTEAFF
TRBV9	TRBD2	few	17	TRBJ2-7	TGTGCCAGCAGCGTAGGCCTAGCGGGAGGCCCCAGCTACGAGCAGTACTTC	CASSVGLAGGPSYEQYF